This is a list of T cell receptor beta chains from one sample in a study of OX40 agonist ivuxolimab in advanced cancers. Assay: immunoSEQ multiplex PCR; the TCRdb copy retains only in-frame clones and omits some. The table shows around 80,000 clones, with 65% to 85% occurring only once. The material was CD4+ or CD8+ T cells sorted from blood, obtained in a trial of the OX40 agonist ivuxolimab. The receptors come from an adult with an advanced solid tumor such as melanoma, head and neck, liver or kidney cancer. Both conserved end residues are part of each CDR3. The D gene is left open where the match is weak. Some rows mark clone size as missing; the rest say once, few, many or name a class of expanded clone.

D	length	V	J	size	DNA	CDR3
TRBD1	15	TRBV6-5	TRBJ1-1	few	TGTGCCAGCAGTGGCCGGGACAGGGTGTACACTGAAGCTTTCTTT	CASSGRDRVYTEAFF
.	13	TRBV27	TRBJ1-2	once	TGTGCCAGTTCCAGGGGAATGCCCTATGGCTACACCTTC	CASSRGMPYGYTF
.	12	TRBV18	TRBJ2-3	.	TGTGCCAGCTCACCCGTAACAGATACGCAGTATTTT	CASSPVTDTQYF
.	13	TRBV30	TRBJ1-4	.	TGTGCCTGGAGTGTACTGGGGGGAGAAAAACTGTTTTTT	CAWSVLGGEKLFF
.	13	TRBV25-1	TRBJ1-2	.	TGTGCCAGCATCGGGCTCGTGGGTGGTGGCTACACCTTC	CASIGLVGGGYTF
TRBD2	18	TRBV5-1	TRBJ2-5	.	TGCGCCAGCAGCCCCGGACTAGCGGGGGGGCCTGGGCAAGGGACCCAGTACTTC	CASSPGLAGGPGQGTQYF
TRBD2	15	TRBV6-4	TRBJ2-1	.	TGTGCCAGCAGTGACCAGGCTAGCGGCCACAATGAGCAGTTCTTC	CASSDQASGHNEQFF
.	14	TRBV6-5	TRBJ1-5	.	TGTGCCAGCAGAGTGGACAGAAGGAATCAGCCCCAGCATTTT	CASRVDRRNQPQHF
.	16	TRBV4-1	TRBJ1-2	.	TGCGCCAGCAGCGAACTGTGGGGGGGCGCGGACTATGGCTACACCTTC	CASSELWGGADYGYTF
TRBD2	15	TRBV10-3	TRBJ2-1	few	TGTGCCATCAGTGTAGGCGGGGGGGCCTCCAATGAGCAGTTCTTC	CAISVGGGASNEQFF
TRBD2	16	TRBV4-1	TRBJ2-7	once	TGCGCCAGCAGCCAAGAAGTGGGGGGGTATATCTACGAGCAGTACTTC	CASSQEVGGYIYEQYF
.	15	TRBV12-2	TRBJ2-5	.	TGTGCAAGTCGCTTAGCGCGGGACCATCAAGAGACCCAGTACTTC	CASRLARDHQETQYF